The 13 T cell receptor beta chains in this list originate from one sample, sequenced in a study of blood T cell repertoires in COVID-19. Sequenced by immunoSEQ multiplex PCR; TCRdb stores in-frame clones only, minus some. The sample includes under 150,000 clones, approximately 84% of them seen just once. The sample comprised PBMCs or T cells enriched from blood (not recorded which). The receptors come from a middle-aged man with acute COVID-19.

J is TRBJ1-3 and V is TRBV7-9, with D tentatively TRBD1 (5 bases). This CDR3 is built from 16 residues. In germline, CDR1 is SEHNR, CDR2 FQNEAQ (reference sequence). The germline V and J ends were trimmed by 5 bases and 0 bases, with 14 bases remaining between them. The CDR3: CASSLIRQSSGNTIYF. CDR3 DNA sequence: TGTGCCAGCAGCCTCATCCGACAGTCCTCTGGAAACACCATATATTTT.

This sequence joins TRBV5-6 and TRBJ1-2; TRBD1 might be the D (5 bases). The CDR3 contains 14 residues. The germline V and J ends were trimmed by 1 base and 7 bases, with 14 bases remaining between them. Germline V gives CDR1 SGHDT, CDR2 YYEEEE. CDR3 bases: TGTGCCAGCAGCTTGATTCAGGGAATAGGTGGCTACACCTTC. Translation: CASSLIQGIGGYTF.

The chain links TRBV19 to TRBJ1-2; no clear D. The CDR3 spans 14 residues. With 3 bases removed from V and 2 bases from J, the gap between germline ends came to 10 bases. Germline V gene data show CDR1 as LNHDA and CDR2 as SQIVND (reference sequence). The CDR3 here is CASSIPARNYGYTF. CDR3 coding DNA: TGTGCCAGTAGTATCCCGGCGCGGAACTATGGCTACACCTTC.

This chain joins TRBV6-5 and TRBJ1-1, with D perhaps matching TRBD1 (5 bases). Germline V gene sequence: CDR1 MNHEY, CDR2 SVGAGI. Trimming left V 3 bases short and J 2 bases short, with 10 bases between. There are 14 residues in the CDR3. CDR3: CASSYHRSNTEAFF. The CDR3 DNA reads TGTGCCAGCAGTTATCACAGGTCTAACACTGAAGCTTTCTTT.

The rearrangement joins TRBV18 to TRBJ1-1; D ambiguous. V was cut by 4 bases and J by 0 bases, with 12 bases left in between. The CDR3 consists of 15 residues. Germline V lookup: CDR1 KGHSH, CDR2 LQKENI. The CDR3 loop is CASSQNSEMNTEAFF. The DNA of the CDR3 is TGTGCCAGCTCACAGAACAGTGAAATGAACACTGAAGCTTTCTTT.

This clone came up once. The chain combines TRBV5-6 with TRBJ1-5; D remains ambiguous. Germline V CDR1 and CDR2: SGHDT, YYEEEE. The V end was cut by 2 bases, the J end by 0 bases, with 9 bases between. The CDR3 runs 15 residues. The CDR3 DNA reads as TGTGCCAGCAGCTTCCAAGGCGGTAGCAATCAGCCCCAGCATTTT. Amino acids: CASSFQGGSNQPQHF.

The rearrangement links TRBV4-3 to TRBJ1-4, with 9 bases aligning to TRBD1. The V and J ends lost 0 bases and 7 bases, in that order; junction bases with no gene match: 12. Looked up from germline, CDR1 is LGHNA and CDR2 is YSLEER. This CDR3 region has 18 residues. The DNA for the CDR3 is TGCGCCAGCAGCCAAGAACAGGGGGCGCTTGAAGGAAGTGAAAAACTGTTTTTT. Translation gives CASSQEQGALEGSEKLFF.

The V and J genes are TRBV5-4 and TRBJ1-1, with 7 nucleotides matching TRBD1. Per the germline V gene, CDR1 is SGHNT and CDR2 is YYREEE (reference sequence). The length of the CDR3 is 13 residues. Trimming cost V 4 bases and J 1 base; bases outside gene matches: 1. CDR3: CASSRDRNTEAFF. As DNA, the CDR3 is TGTGCCAGCAGCCGGGACAGGAACACTGAAGCTTTCTTT.

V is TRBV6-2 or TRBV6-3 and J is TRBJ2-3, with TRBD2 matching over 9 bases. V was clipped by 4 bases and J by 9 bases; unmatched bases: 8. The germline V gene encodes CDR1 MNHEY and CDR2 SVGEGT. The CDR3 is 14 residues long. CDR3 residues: CASSSGTSWPTQYF. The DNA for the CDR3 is TGTGCCAGCAGTTCCGGGACTAGCTGGCCCACGCAGTATTTT.

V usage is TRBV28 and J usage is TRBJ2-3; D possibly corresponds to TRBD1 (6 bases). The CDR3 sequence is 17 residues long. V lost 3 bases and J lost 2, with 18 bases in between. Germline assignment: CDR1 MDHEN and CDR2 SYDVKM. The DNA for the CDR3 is TGTGCCAGCAGTTTCGTACAAGGGACAATAATCACAGATACGCAGTATTTT. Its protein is CASSFVQGTIITDTQYF.

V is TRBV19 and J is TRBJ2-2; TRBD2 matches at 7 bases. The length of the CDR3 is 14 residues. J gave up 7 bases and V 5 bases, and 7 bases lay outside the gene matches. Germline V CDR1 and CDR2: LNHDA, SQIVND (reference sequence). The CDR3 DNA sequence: TGTGCCAGTAGTCTTGCGGGAGAGTTCGGGGAGCTGTTTTTT. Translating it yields CASSLAGEFGELFF.

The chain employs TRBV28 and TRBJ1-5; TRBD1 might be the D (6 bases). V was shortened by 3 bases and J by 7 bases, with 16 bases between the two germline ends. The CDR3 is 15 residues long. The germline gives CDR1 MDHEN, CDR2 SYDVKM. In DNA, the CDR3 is TGTGCCAGCAGTTTGGCAACAGGGTCGGTCCAGCCCCAGCATTTT. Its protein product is CASSLATGSVQPQHF.

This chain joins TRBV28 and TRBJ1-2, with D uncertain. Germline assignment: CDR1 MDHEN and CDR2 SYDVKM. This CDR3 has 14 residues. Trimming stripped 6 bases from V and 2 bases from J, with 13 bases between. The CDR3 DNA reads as TGTGCCAGCAGCCGCCTGGAGGTGAACTATGGCTACACCTTC. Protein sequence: CASSRLEVNYGYTF.